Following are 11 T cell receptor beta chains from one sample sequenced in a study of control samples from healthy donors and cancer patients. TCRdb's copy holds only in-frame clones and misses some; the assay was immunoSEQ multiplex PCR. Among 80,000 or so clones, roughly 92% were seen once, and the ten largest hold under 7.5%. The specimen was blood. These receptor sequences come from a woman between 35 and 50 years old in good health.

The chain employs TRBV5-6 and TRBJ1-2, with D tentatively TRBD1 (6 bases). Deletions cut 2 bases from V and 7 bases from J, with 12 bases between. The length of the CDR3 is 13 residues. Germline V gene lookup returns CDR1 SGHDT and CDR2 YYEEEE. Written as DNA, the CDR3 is TGTGCCAGCAGCTTTGGGGGCCTTGGTGGCTACACCTTC. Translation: CASSFGGLGGYTF.

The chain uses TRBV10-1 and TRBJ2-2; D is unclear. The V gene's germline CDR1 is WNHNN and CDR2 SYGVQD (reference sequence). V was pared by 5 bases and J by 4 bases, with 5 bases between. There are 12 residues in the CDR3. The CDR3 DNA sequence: TGCGCCAGCAGTTTCGTCACCGGGGAGCTGTTTTTT. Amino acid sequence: CASSFVTGELFF.

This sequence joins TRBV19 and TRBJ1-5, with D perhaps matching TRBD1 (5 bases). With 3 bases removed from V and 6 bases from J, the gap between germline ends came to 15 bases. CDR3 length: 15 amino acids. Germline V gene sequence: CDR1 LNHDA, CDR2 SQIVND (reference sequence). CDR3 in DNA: TGTGCCAGTAGTATCCTGGACAACGGCGGTCAGCCCCAGCATTTT. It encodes CASSILDNGGQPQHF.

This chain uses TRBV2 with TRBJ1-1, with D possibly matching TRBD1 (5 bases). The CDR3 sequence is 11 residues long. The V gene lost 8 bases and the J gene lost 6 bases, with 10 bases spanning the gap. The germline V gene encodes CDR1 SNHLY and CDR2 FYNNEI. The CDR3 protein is CASGTLPEAFF. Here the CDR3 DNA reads TGTGCCAGCGGGACCCTCCCTGAAGCTTTCTTT. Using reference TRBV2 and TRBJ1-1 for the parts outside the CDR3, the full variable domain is EPEVTQTPSHQVTQMGQEVILRCVPISNHLYFYWYRQILGQKVEFLVSFYNNEISEKSEIFDDQFSVERPDGSNFTLKIRSTKLEDSAMYFCASGTLPEAFFGQGTRLTVV.

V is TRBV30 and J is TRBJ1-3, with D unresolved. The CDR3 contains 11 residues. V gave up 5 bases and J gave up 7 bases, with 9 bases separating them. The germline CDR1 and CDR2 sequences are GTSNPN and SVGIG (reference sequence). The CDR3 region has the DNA TGTGCCTGGTTTGCTGTCAACACCATATATTTT. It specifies CAWFAVNTIYF.

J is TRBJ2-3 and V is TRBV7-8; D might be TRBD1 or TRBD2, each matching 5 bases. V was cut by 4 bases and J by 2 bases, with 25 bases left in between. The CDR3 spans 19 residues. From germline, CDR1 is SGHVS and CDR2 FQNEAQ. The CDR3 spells CASSSYGARGAFPTDTQYF. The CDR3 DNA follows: TGTGCCAGCAGCTCTTATGGTGCACGAGGGGCCTTTCCCACAGATACGCAGTATTTT.

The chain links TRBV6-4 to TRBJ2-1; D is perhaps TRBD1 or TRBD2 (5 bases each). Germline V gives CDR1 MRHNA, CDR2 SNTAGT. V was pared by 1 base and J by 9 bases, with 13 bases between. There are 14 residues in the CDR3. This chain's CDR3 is CASSDFIGDGEQFF. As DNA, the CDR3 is TGTGCCAGCAGTGACTTTATTGGGGACGGTGAGCAGTTCTTC.

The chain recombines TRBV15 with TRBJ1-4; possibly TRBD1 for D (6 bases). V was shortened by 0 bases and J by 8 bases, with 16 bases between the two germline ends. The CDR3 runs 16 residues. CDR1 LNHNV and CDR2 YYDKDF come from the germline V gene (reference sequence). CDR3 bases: TGTGCCACCAGCAGAGACCGGGGGGGGCCACAGGAAAAACTGTTTTTT. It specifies CATSRDRGGPQEKLFF.

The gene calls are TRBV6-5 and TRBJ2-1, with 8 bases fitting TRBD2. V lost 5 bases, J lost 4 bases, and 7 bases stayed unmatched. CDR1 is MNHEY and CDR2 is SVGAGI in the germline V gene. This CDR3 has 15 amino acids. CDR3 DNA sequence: TGTGCCAGCAGTCATACTAGCGGAGTTTACAATGAGCAGTTCTTC. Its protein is CASSHTSGVYNEQFF.

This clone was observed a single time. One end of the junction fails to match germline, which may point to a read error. CDR3 bases: TGCGCCACCATCCATGGGGGGGGTTATAACACCGGGGAGCTGTTTTTT. This encodes CATIHGGGYNTGELFF. The chain combines TRBV11-2 with TRBJ2-2; 7 nucleotides match TRBD2. CDR1 SGHAT and CDR2 FQNNGV come from the germline V gene. This CDR3 comprises 16 residues.

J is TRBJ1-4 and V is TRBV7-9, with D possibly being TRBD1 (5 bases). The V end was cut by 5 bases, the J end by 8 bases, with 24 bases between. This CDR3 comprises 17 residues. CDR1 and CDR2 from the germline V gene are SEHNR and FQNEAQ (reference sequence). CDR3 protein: CASSPTRGGRTREKLFF. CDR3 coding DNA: TGTGCCAGCAGCCCAACCCGGGGGGGACGGACTAGGGAAAAACTGTTTTTT. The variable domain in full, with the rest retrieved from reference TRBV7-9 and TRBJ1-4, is DTGVSQNPRHKITKRGQNVTFRCDPISEHNRLYWYRQTLGQGPEFLTYFQNEAQLEKSRLLSDRFSAERPKGSFSTLEIQRTEQGDSAMYLCASSPTRGGRTREKLFFGSGTQLSVL.